The 10 T cell receptor beta chains reported below all come from one sample, sequenced in a study of OX40 agonist ivuxolimab in advanced cancers. The method was immunoSEQ multiplex PCR; TCRdb's version includes in-frame clones alone and lacks a portion of them. The profile shows 70,000 to 80,000 clones, over 85% of them singletons. The specimen comprised CD4+ or CD8+ T cells sorted from blood, sampled in a trial of the OX40 agonist ivuxolimab. The receptors derive from an adult with an advanced solid tumor such as melanoma, head and neck, liver or kidney cancer.

The rearrangement joins TRBV21-1 to TRBJ2-4; whether TRBD2, the table's D call, matches the DNA was not checked. TRBV21-1 is termed a pseudogene. This CDR3 is built from 15 residues. The CDR3 DNA is TGTGCCAGCAGCAATCGGGGGGGAGCCAAAAACATTCAGTACTTC. As protein: CASSNRGGAKNIQYF.

V usage is TRBV29-1 and J usage is TRBJ2-1; tentatively, D is TRBD2 (5 bases). Germline assignment: CDR1 SQVTM and CDR2 ANQGSEA. The length of the CDR3 is 15 residues. V gave up 7 bases and J gave up 5 bases, with 21 bases separating them. The CDR3 DNA sequence: TGCAGCGAGAGCGGCGTTTCTAACCCTAACAATGAGCAGTTCTTC. It specifies CSESGVSNPNNEQFF.

This chain links TRBV15 with TRBJ2-5; 7 bases match TRBD1. In germline, CDR1 is LNHNV, CDR2 YYDKDF (reference sequence). Losses at the gene ends were 0 bases for V and 5 bases for J; bases not matched to a gene: 12. CDR3 size: 17 residues. The CDR3 DNA follows: TGTGCCACCAGCAGAGATCCATTGACAGGGCGAGGGGAGACCCAGTACTTC. It yields the protein CATSRDPLTGRGETQYF. The full variable domain, completed using reference TRBV15 and TRBJ2-5, is DAMVIQNPRYQVTQFGKPVTLSCSQTLNHNVMYWYQQKSSQAPKLLFHYYDKDFNNEADTPDNFQSRRPNTSFCFLDIRSPGLGDTAMYLCATSRDPLTGRGETQYFGPGTRLLVL.

The genes are TRBV27 and TRBJ2-7; TRBD1 matches 9 bases. From germline, CDR1 is MNHEY and CDR2 SMNVEV (reference sequence). Germline trimming cut 4 bases from V and 2 bases from J; bases unmatched to any gene: 3. The CDR3 consists of 14 residues. CDR3 sequence: CASSYGQGTYEQYF. CDR3 nucleotides: TGTGCCAGCAGTTACGGACAGGGGACCTACGAGCAGTACTTC.

The V gene is TRBV27, the J gene TRBJ2-2; D gene ambiguous. The V gene's germline CDR1 is MNHEY and CDR2 SMNVEV (reference sequence). The CDR3 runs 13 residues. V dropped 2 bases and J dropped 6 bases, with 7 bases sitting between them. The CDR3 spells CASSLRGAGELFF. The CDR3 DNA reads as TGTGCCAGCAGTTTAAGAGGCGCCGGGGAGCTGTTTTTT.

This rearrangement joins TRBV27 to TRBJ2-3; perhaps TRBD1 as D (6 bases). Germline loops: CDR1 MNHEY, CDR2 SMNVEV (reference sequence). The CDR3 runs 13 residues. Trimming took off 5 bases at V and 10 bases at J, with 16 bases between the two ends. CDR3 sequence (DNA): TGTGCCAGCAGTATTCTAACAGGGTATGCGCAGTATTTT. Amino acids: CASSILTGYAQYF.

As regards this clone: This CDR3 is also generated by other DNA sequences in the sample. This chain connects TRBV29-1 to TRBJ1-1, with 10 bases that match TRBD1. The CDR3 has 13 residues. Germline CDR1 SQVTM, CDR2 ANQGSEA. With V trimmed by 6 bases and J by 4 bases, 5 bases remained unmatched. CDR3 region: CSVEGQGTTEAFF. In nucleotides, the CDR3 is TGCAGCGTGGAGGGACAGGGGACCACTGAAGCTTTCTTT. The entire variable domain, with the rest obtained from reference TRBV29-1 and TRBJ1-1, is as follows: SAVISQKPSRDICQRGTSLTIQCQVDSQVTMMFWYRQQPGQSLTLIATANQGSEATYESGFVIDKFPISRPNLTFSTLTVSNMSPEDSSIYLCSVEGQGTTEAFFGQGTRLTVV.

The chain couples TRBV14 to TRBJ2-7; D not certain. The V and J ends lost 1 base and 4 bases respectively, with 2 bases between them. CDR1 and CDR2 (germline): SGHDN, FVKESK. This CDR3 is built from 11 residues. The CDR3 protein is CASSQGYEQYF. In DNA, the CDR3 is TGTGCCAGCAGCCAAGGGTACGAGCAGTACTTC.

J is TRBJ2-7 and V is TRBV7-8; D gene ambiguous. Trimming took off 1 base at V and 5 bases at J, with 12 bases between the two ends. CDR1 SGHVS and CDR2 FQNEAQ come from the germline V gene. This CDR3 has 14 amino acids. The CDR3 nucleotides are TGTGCCAGCAGCTTAGAAAATCCTCCTAACGAGCAGTACTTC. Translation gives CASSLENPPNEQYF.

This chain links TRBV7-9 with TRBJ2-2, with D unclear. Trimming removed 4 bases from V and 0 bases from J, with 9 bases in between. This CDR3 is built from 15 residues. From germline, CDR1 is SEHNR and CDR2 FQNEAQ (reference sequence). This chain's CDR3 is CASSSSGANTGELFF. DNA for the CDR3: TGTGCCAGCAGCTCAAGTGGCGCGAACACCGGGGAGCTGTTTTTT.